Presented here are 16 T cell receptor beta chains from one specimen sequenced in a study of T cell responses to AZD1222 COVID-19 vaccine. Here immunoSEQ multiplex PCR was the method, and the copy in TCRdb shows in-frame clones only, minus some. Here the sample spans under 150,000 clones, just over 85% being singletons. The sample in question was peripheral blood, obtained on day 0 of AZD1222 vaccination. These receptors were taken from an adult in good health.

A note on this clone: At one end, the junction sequence differs from germline, possibly due to a read error. This sequence joins TRBV11-2 and TRBJ1-1; the D gene is possibly TRBD1 (5 bases). Germline values: CDR1 SGHAT, CDR2 FQNNGV. CDR3 length: 14 residues. The CDR3 loop is CASSLGHRNTEAFF. In DNA form, the CDR3 reads TGTGCCAGCAGTTTAGGACACCGGAACACTGAAGCTTTCTTT.

V is TRBV7-2 and J is TRBJ1-2; D is unresolved. Trimming pared 0 bases from V and 8 bases from J, leaving 13 bases between. CDR3 size: 14 residues. Germline CDR1 SGHTA, CDR2 FQGNSA. CDR3 in amino acids: CASSLAGRLEGYTF. The CDR3 DNA reads TGTGCCAGCAGCTTAGCGGGCAGGTTAGAGGGCTACACCTTC.

V gene TRBV27 combines with J gene TRBJ2-7, with D perhaps TRBD2 (6 bases). From germline, CDR1 is MNHEY and CDR2 SMNVEV (reference sequence). The ends were cut back, 0 bases at V and 3 bases at J, with 12 bases in the middle. CDR3 length equals 15 residues. The CDR3 DNA follows: TGTGCCAGCAGTTTATCGGTCGCGGGGTTCTACGAGCAGTACTTC. Translated, it gives CASSLSVAGFYEQYF.

V gene TRBV11-2 combines with J gene TRBJ1-1, with 8 bases lining up with TRBD1. The length of the CDR3 is 13 residues. After removal of 3 bases from V and 8 bases from J, the junction contained 5 bases not matched to a gene. From germline, CDR1 is SGHAT and CDR2 FQNNGV. This CDR3 reads CASSLIQGAEAFF. The CDR3 coding sequence is TGTGCCAGCAGCTTGATCCAGGGGGCCGAAGCTTTCTTT.

This chain uses TRBV6-4 with TRBJ1-1; 8 bases agree with TRBD1. V was clipped by 6 bases and J by 1 base; unmatched bases: 4. This CDR3 is built from 14 residues. Per the germline V gene, CDR1 is MRHNA and CDR2 is SNTAGT. CDR3 bases: TGTGCCAGCAGCGAGGACAGGGCGAACACTGAAGCTTTCTTT. Translation gives CASSEDRANTEAFF.

The chain employs TRBV5-6 and TRBJ1-1; 9 bases fit TRBD1. The ends lost 2 bases at V and 4 bases at J; junction bases unmatched: 6. The CDR3 is made up of 15 amino acids. Germline values: CDR1 SGHDT, CDR2 YYEEEE. CDR3 in DNA: TGTGCCAGCAGCTTCCCGGGACAGGGCGGCACTGAAGCTTTCTTT. Its protein is CASSFPGQGGTEAFF.

A few counts support this clone. The J gene is TRBJ2-1, the V gene TRBV5-8, with TRBD2 as a possible D gene (5 bases). Germline assignment: CDR1 SGHTS and CDR2 YDEGEE. The germline V and J ends were trimmed by 4 bases and 8 bases, with 22 bases remaining between them. This CDR3 contains 16 residues. The CDR3 sequence is CASSRRSDFPSHEQFF. CDR3 coding DNA: TGTGCCAGCAGCCGCCGCTCGGACTTCCCAAGCCATGAGCAGTTCTTC.

This CDR3 is CRARGANSYEQYF. The CDR3 DNA follows: TGCAGGGCTCGTGGCGCCAACTCCTACGAGCAGTACTTC. The genes are TRBV20-1 and TRBJ2-7; no reliable D call. Germline V gene sequence: CDR1 DFQATT, CDR2 SNEGSKA (reference sequence). The length of the CDR3 is 13 residues.

The chain recombines TRBV4-3 with TRBJ1-1; D gene uncertain. The CDR3 is made up of 14 amino acids. Germline-derived CDR1 and CDR2 are LGHNA and YSLEER. The ends were cut back, 1 base at V and 0 bases at J, with 6 bases in the middle. The CDR3 sequence is CASSQGRLNTEAFF. The CDR3 DNA reads TGCGCCAGCAGCCAAGGACGATTGAACACTGAAGCTTTCTTT.

This clone was counted between two and nine times. The J gene is TRBJ2-7, the V gene TRBV11-3; D is unresolved. This CDR3 region has 12 residues. Germline V lookup: CDR1 SGHNT, CDR2 YENEEA. V lost 4 bases to trimming and J lost 0 bases, with 4 bases between them. The CDR3, as DNA: TGTGCCAGCAGCTCCAGCTCCTACGAGCAGTACTTC. Protein sequence: CASSSSSYEQYF.

This chain uses TRBV3-1 (or the pseudogene TRBV3-2) with TRBJ2-7; D is possibly TRBD2 (6 bases). The V gene's germline CDR1 is LGHDT and CDR2 YNNKEL (reference sequence). The CDR3 loop spans 14 amino acids. Between the trimmed V and J ends, which lost 6 bases and 1 base, there was a span of 13 bases. Written as DNA, the CDR3 is TGTGCCAGCAGTTCCTGGGGGGAGTCCTACGAGCAGTACTTC. It specifies CASSSWGESYEQYF.

The rearrangement joins TRBV5-4 to TRBJ2-1; no definite D call. V dropped 4 bases and J dropped 0 bases, with 8 bases sitting between them. The CDR3 contains 14 residues. CDR1 SGHNT and CDR2 YYREEE come from the germline V gene (reference sequence). The CDR3 here is CASSPSSSYNEQFF. In nucleotides, the CDR3 is TGTGCCAGCAGCCCGAGCAGCTCCTACAATGAGCAGTTCTTC.

This chain uses TRBV30 with TRBJ1-5; unclear D gene. V was shortened by 2 bases and J by 1 base, with 6 bases between the two germline ends. CDR1 is GTSNPN, CDR2 SVGIG, per germline (reference sequence). The CDR3 loop spans 13 amino acids. CDR3 bases: TGTGCCTGGAGTAGAGGAAGCAATCAGCCCCAGCATTTT. Translated: CAWSRGSNQPQHF.

As for this clone: Other nucleotide sequences from this sample produce the same CDR3. The rearrangement joins TRBV12-5 to TRBJ1-1, with no clear D. Between the trimmed V and J ends, which lost 2 bases and 0 bases, there was a span of 4 bases. The CDR3 extends over 13 amino acids. Germline CDR1 is LGHNT and CDR2 is FRNRAP. The CDR3: CASGLQLNTEAFF. The CDR3 region has the DNA TGTGCTAGTGGTTTGCAGTTGAACACTGAAGCTTTCTTT.

The rearrangement joins TRBV29-1 to TRBJ2-3; 9 nucleotides agree with TRBD1. After removal of 8 bases from V and 1 base from J, the junction contained 4 bases not matched to a gene. Germline values: CDR1 SQVTM, CDR2 ANQGSEA. The CDR3 is 13 residues long. The CDR3 is CSLWTGGTDTQYF. The CDR3 DNA is TGCAGCCTCTGGACAGGGGGCACAGATACGCAGTATTTT.

This chain uses TRBV12-3 or TRBV12-4 with TRBJ1-2; D uncertain. V gave up 8 bases and J gave up 1 base, with 11 bases separating them. The CDR3 sequence is 13 residues long. The CDR3 is CASGLGVNYGYTF. CDR3 bases: TGTGCCAGCGGTCTAGGTGTTAACTATGGCTACACCTTC.